These 24 T cell receptor beta chains originate from one sample sequenced in a study of T cell responses to AZD1222 COVID-19 vaccine. Assay: immunoSEQ multiplex PCR; the TCRdb copy retains only in-frame clones and omits some. The data contain some 93,000 clones, roughly 90% of them singletons. The material sequenced was peripheral blood, taken 28 days after the second AZD1222 dose. These receptors all come from an adult who received the AZD1222 COVID-19 vaccine.

This chain joins TRBV5-1 and TRBJ1-3; no clear D. The CDR3 extends over 15 amino acids. CDR1 SGHRS and CDR2 YFSETQ come from the germline V gene. Trimming removed 0 bases from V and 0 bases from J, with 7 bases in between. The CDR3 loop is CASSLEGHSGNTIYF. In DNA, the CDR3 is TGCGCCAGCAGCTTGGAGGGCCACTCTGGAAACACCATATATTTT. The whole variable domain, remainder taken from reference TRBV5-1 and TRBJ1-3, is KAGVTQTPRYLIKTRGQQVTLSCSPISGHRSVSWYQQTPGQGLQFLFEYFSETQRNKGNFPGRFSGRQFSNSRSEMNVSTLELGDSALYLCASSLEGHSGNTIYFGEGSWLTVV.

This sequence joins TRBV6-1 and TRBJ1-2; D is ambiguous. The V end was cut by 2 bases, the J end by 7 bases, with 17 bases between. The CDR3 runs 15 residues. CDR1 and CDR2 (germline): MNHNS, SASEGT. The CDR3 nucleotides are TGTGCCAGCAGTGAATCCTGGATCCCTGCTGCTGGCTACACCTTC. Protein sequence: CASSESWIPAAGYTF.

V usage is TRBV15 and J usage is TRBJ2-5; 9 bases are a match to TRBD1. There are 15 residues in the CDR3. Germline lookup yields CDR1 LNHNV and CDR2 YYDKDF (reference sequence). V was clipped by 6 bases and J by 5 bases; unmatched bases: 10. The DNA for the CDR3 is TGTGCCACCAGTGCAGATGGGACAGGGAAGGAGACCCAGTACTTC. This translates into CATSADGTGKETQYF.

This clone was observed a few times. V usage is TRBV5-4 and J usage is TRBJ2-3; 9 nucleotides align to TRBD2. Germline values: CDR1 SGHNT, CDR2 YYREEE (reference sequence). This CDR3 is built from 16 residues. After removal of 1 base from V and 5 bases from J, the junction contained 8 bases not matched to a gene. CDR3 sequence (DNA): TGTGCCAGCAGCTTGTTCCGCGGGGGGGCCGGAGATACGCAGTATTTT. Its protein is CASSLFRGGAGDTQYF.

The J gene is TRBJ2-1, the V gene TRBV28; 7 bases line up with TRBD2. V shed 5 bases, J shed 4 bases, and the junction held 8 bases outside the gene matches. Germline V gene lookup returns CDR1 MDHEN and CDR2 SYDVKM. There are 15 residues in the CDR3. The CDR3 region has the DNA TGTGCCAGCAGTACCCGGGACTACTTATACAATGAGCAGTTCTTC. This codes for CASSTRDYLYNEQFF.

The gene calls are TRBV6-4 and TRBJ2-3, with TRBD2 matching over 7 bases. V shed 6 bases and J 1 base; nucleotides not matched to a gene: 1. CDR1 and CDR2 from the germline V gene are MRHNA and SNTAGT. The CDR3 loop spans 13 amino acids. The DNA of the CDR3 is TGTGCCAGCAGCCTAGCGGGCACAGATACGCAGTATTTT. It encodes CASSLAGTDTQYF.

The CDR3 DNA is TGTGCCAGCAGCCCAATTAACTATGGCTACACCTTC. Translating gives CASSPINYGYTF. The rearrangement joins TRBV11-2 to TRBJ1-2; D ambiguous. The CDR3 runs to 12 residues. V shed 5 bases and J shed 1 base, with 5 bases lying between them. Germline CDR1 reads SGHAT; CDR2 reads FQNNGV.

The V and J genes are TRBV2 and TRBJ2-5; perhaps TRBD1 as D (5 bases). There are 16 residues in the CDR3. The germline V gene encodes CDR1 SNHLY and CDR2 FYNNEI. V lost 0 bases, J lost 1 base, and 12 bases lay in between. The DNA for the CDR3 is TGTGCCAGCAGTGAAGCGTATAGGGGATTCCAAGAGACCCAGTACTTC. It translates to CASSEAYRGFQETQYF.

The V gene is TRBV7-2, the J gene TRBJ2-3; D gene ambiguous. CDR1 and CDR2 from the germline V gene are SGHTA and FQGNSA. There are 13 residues in the CDR3. V dropped 4 bases and J dropped 2 bases, with 7 bases sitting between them. The CDR3 DNA is TGTGCCAGCAGCTCCCGACCCACAGATACGCAGTATTTT. Translated: CASSSRPTDTQYF.

The chain joins TRBV15 to TRBJ2-5; possible D gene TRBD2, 5 bases. Germline V gene data show CDR1 as LNHNV and CDR2 as YYDKDF (reference sequence). This CDR3 comprises 17 residues. V lost 1 base and J lost 1, with 16 bases in between. The CDR3 DNA reads as TGTGCCACCAGCAGAGGCGGGTTGCACACCGTCCAAGAGACCCAGTACTTC. It is translated as CATSRGGLHTVQETQYF.

This clone was detected only a few times. The chain carries TRBV27 and TRBJ1-1, with D unresolved. Germline lookup yields CDR1 MNHEY and CDR2 SMNVEV (reference sequence). V was shortened by 3 bases and J by 5 bases, with 13 bases between the two germline ends. The CDR3 sequence is 14 residues long. As DNA, the CDR3 is TGTGCCAGCAGTTTCGGCACCGGCGGGACTGAAGCTTTCTTT. Translating gives CASSFGTGGTEAFF.

This clone was seen a single time. This chain connects TRBV7-3 to TRBJ1-1; D unclear. CDR1 and CDR2 (germline): SGHTA, FQGTGA. The CDR3 sequence is 13 residues long. The germline V and J ends were trimmed by 5 bases and 1 base, with 8 bases remaining between them. DNA of the CDR3: TGTGCCAGCAGCCCCTTCGCGAACACTGAAGCTTTCTTT. Its translation is CASSPFANTEAFF.

The chain employs TRBV9 and TRBJ2-3; D is unresolved. Trimming removed 1 base from V and 4 bases from J, with 13 bases in between. The germline V gene has CDR1 SGDLS and CDR2 YYNGEE. The CDR3 extends over 15 amino acids. CDR3: CASSVSGLRADTQYF. The CDR3 coding sequence is TGTGCCAGCAGCGTATCTGGCCTTCGGGCAGATACGCAGTATTTT. The whole variable domain, remainder taken from reference TRBV9 and TRBJ2-3, is DSGVTQTPKHLITATGQRVTLRCSPRSGDLSVYWYQQSLDQGLQFLIQYYNGEERAKGNILERFSAQQFPDLHSELNLSSLELGDSALYFCASSVSGLRADTQYFGPGTRLTVL.

This clone was counted once. The chain employs TRBV5-1 and TRBJ1-4; D gene ambiguous. V dropped 5 bases and J dropped 5 bases, with 4 bases sitting between them. Germline CDR1 reads SGHRS; CDR2 reads YFSETQ. This CDR3 has 11 residues. The CDR3 is CASRLNEKLFF. DNA of the CDR3: TGCGCCAGCAGGTTGAATGAAAAACTGTTTTTT. The full variable domain, with the rest looked up from reference TRBV5-1 and TRBJ1-4, is KAGVTQTPRYLIKTRGQQVTLSCSPISGHRSVSWYQQTPGQGLQFLFEYFSETQRNKGNFPGRFSGRQFSNSRSEMNVSTLELGDSALYLCASRLNEKLFFGSGTQLSVL.

This chain links TRBV9 with TRBJ1-1, with D perhaps matching TRBD1 (5 bases). The germline V gene has CDR1 SGDLS and CDR2 YYNGEE. The ends were cut back, 4 bases at V and 0 bases at J, with 16 bases in the middle. The CDR3 has 16 residues. CDR3 sequence reads: CASSRTDRIMNTEAFF. CDR3 in DNA: TGTGCCAGCAGCCGTACTGACAGAATAATGAACACTGAAGCTTTCTTT.

The rearrangement uses TRBV3-1 (or the pseudogene TRBV3-2) and TRBJ2-5, with 7 bases matching TRBD2. Trimming at V came to 4 bases and at J to 9 bases, leaving 8 bases not matched to a gene. CDR1 is LGHDT, CDR2 YNNKEL, per germline (reference sequence). CDR3 length equals 13 residues. The CDR3 region is CASSPTTLAAQYF. DNA of the CDR3: TGTGCCAGCAGCCCCACCACCCTAGCGGCCCAGTACTTC.

The rearrangement links TRBV5-1 to TRBJ2-5, with 10 bases matching TRBD1. The CDR3 consists of 15 residues. Germline CDR1 is SGHRS and CDR2 is YFSETQ. V was pared by 4 bases and J by 5 bases, with 8 bases of the junction left unmatched. The CDR3 loop reads CASSLRQGADETQYF. CDR3 coding DNA: TGCGCCAGCAGCCTTCGACAGGGGGCGGACGAGACCCAGTACTTC.

The V and J genes are TRBV28 and TRBJ2-5, with 7 bases identical to TRBD2. Germline assignment: CDR1 MDHEN and CDR2 SYDVKM. The CDR3 extends over 17 amino acids. The V gene end was trimmed by 5 bases and the J gene end by 4 bases; junction bases not matched to a gene: 16. The CDR3 DNA reads as TGTGCCAGCAGTCCAGGTGCCGGGAGGTTAAGCAGAGAGACCCAGTACTTC. Its translation: CASSPGAGRLSRETQYF.

This chain links TRBV2 with TRBJ2-7, with D possibly being TRBD1 or TRBD2 (5 bases each). The CDR3 contains 14 residues. CDR1 is SNHLY, CDR2 FYNNEI, per germline. V lost 8 bases and J lost 5, with 19 bases in between. The CDR3 sequence is CASETGTLRHEQYF. The CDR3 nucleotides are TGTGCCAGCGAGACCGGGACCCTACGCCACGAGCAGTACTTC.

J is TRBJ1-3 and V is TRBV2; possible D gene TRBD1, 6 bases. The CDR3 extends over 15 amino acids. Germline CDR1 is SNHLY and CDR2 is FYNNEI. Trimming took off 6 bases at V and 0 bases at J, with 12 bases between the two ends. Written as DNA, the CDR3 is TGTGCCAGCAGCGTATCAGGGGTCTCTGGAAACACCATATATTTT. Its translation is CASSVSGVSGNTIYF.

The genes are TRBV4-2 and TRBJ2-1; 9 nucleotides match TRBD2. Looked up from germline, CDR1 is LGHNA and CDR2 is YNFKEQ. This CDR3 spans 15 amino acids. Losses at the gene ends were 0 bases for V and 4 bases for J; bases not matched to a gene: 1. CDR3 nucleotides: TGTGCCAGCAGCCAAGAAGCGGGAGGTTACAATGAGCAGTTCTTC. Translating it yields CASSQEAGGYNEQFF.

The chain has TRBV18 and TRBJ2-3; D unresolved. Trimming cost V 3 bases and J 3 bases, with 10 bases left between them. This CDR3 has 14 amino acids. In germline, CDR1 is KGHSH, CDR2 LQKENI. The CDR3 DNA sequence: TGTGCCAGCTCACCGAGGTGGCGGACAGATACGCAGTATTTT. It is translated as CASSPRWRTDTQYF.

The chain couples TRBV18 to TRBJ1-1; a weak D match, TRBD1 (5 bases). V dropped 1 base and J dropped 4 bases, with 13 bases sitting between them. The CDR3 extends over 15 amino acids. CDR1 and CDR2 from the germline V gene are KGHSH and LQKENI. CDR3 bases: TGTGCCAGCTCACCACAAGGGTTGGGGGGCACTGAAGCTTTCTTT. Its translation is CASSPQGLGGTEAFF.

The CDR3 DNA sequence: TGTGCCAGCAGCTCCGCGGGGACAGGGGCGCAAAAACTGTTTTTT. Encoded protein: CASSSAGTGAQKLFF. The J gene is TRBJ1-4, the V gene TRBV21-1; the table assigns TRBD1, which was not confirmed against the DNA. TRBV21-1 represents a pseudogene. The CDR3 runs to 15 residues.